This T cell receptor (beta chain) was retrieved from a study of shared clonotypes between healthy human individuals. TCRdb's copy holds only in-frame clones and misses some; the assay was immunoSEQ multiplex PCR. The sample has about 480,000 clones; around 79% are singletons. The TCR sequence derives from a woman aged 40 to 49 in good health. Some clones in this sample may be carry-over from other donors' samples. Sequences were obtained from PBMCs.

The CDR3 nucleotides are TGTGCCAGCAGCGGGCGGGGGGACTCGTATAACACCGGGGAGCTGTTTTTT. Amino acids: CASSGRGDSYNTGELFF. The chain combines TRBV9 with TRBJ2-2; 8 nucleotides agree with TRBD2. V lost 3 bases and J lost 2; bases outside the gene matches: 9. Germline-derived CDR1 and CDR2 are SGDLS and YYNGEE. This CDR3 comprises 17 residues.